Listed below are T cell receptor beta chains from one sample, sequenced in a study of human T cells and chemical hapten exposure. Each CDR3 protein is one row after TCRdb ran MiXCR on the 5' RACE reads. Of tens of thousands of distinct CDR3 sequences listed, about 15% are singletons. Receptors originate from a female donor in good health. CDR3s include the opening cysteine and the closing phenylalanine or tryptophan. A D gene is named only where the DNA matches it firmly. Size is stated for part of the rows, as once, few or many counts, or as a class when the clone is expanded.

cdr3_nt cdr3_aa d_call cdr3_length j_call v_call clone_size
TGTGCCAGCAGTCCCGGGACTAGCGGGGCGGCGCTCCACTCCTACGAGCAGTACTTC CASSPGTSGAALHSYEQYF TRBD2 19 TRBJ2-7 TRBV12-3/TRBV12-4 .
TGTGCCAGCAGTGAGGCGAACACGAATAATGAAAAACTGTTTTTT CASSEANTNNEKLFF . 15 TRBJ1-4 TRBV6-1 few
TGTGCCAGCAGTGGGGGAGCGGGCCGCACAGATACGCAGTATTTT CASSGGAGRTDTQYF . 15 TRBJ2-3 TRBV2 few
TGCGCCAGCAGCATGACAGTCCAAGAGACCCAGTACTTC CASSMTVQETQYF . 13 TRBJ2-5 TRBV5-1 few
TGTGCCAGCAGTCTGACAGGGATGAATAACGAGCAGTACTTC CASSLTGMNNEQYF TRBD1 14 TRBJ2-7 TRBV12-3/TRBV12-4 many
TGTGCCAGCAGCCAAACGTTCGGACAGGGTGACAATGAGCAGTTCTTC CASSQTFGQGDNEQFF TRBD1 16 TRBJ2-1 TRBV14 few
TGCAGCCCCCAAGGGGACAACGGTGAGCAGTTCTTC CSPQGDNGEQFF . 12 TRBJ2-1 TRBV29-1 .
TGTGCCAGCAGCTTAGGGGGAGGCCATCAGCCCCAGCATTTT CASSLGGGHQPQHF . 14 TRBJ1-5 TRBV11-2 many
TGTGCCATCAGTGAGTCAACTGCCCTCTACGAGCAGTACTTC CAISESTALYEQYF . 14 TRBJ2-7 TRBV10-3 .
TGTGCCAGCAGTTGGCTGGCCGACTACGAGCAGTACTTC CASSWLADYEQYF . 13 TRBJ2-7 TRBV7-2 .
TGTGCCAGCAGCCTCAGGGGGCTGGGGATGAACACTGAAGCTTTCTTT CASSLRGLGMNTEAFF TRBD1 16 TRBJ1-1 TRBV7-9 many
TGTGCCAGCAGTTTACAGGGGGGATATAGCAATCAGCCCCAGCATTTT CASSLQGGYSNQPQHF TRBD1 16 TRBJ1-5 TRBV7-2 .
TGCGCCAGCAGCCCCACGGCGAGGGAGACCCAGTACTTC CASSPTARETQYF . 13 TRBJ2-5 TRBV4-1 .
TGTGCCAGCAGTATCGGACGGAGCAATCAGCCCCAGCATTTT CASSIGRSNQPQHF . 14 TRBJ1-5 TRBV27 few
TGCAGCGTGGGCCGGGACATCTCCTACAATGAGCAGTTCTTC CSVGRDISYNEQFF . 14 TRBJ2-1 TRBV29-1 .
TGTGCCAGCAGCGCAGCCCGGTCCGTCGGCGAAAAACTGTTTTTT CASSAARSVGEKLFF . 15 TRBJ1-4 TRBV11-2 few
TGTGCCAGCAGCCCCGGACTAGCGGGAGGTTCCTACAATGAGCAGTTCTTC CASSPGLAGGSYNEQFF TRBD2 17 TRBJ2-1 TRBV7-8 few
TGTGCCAGCAGTTTAGACGGTAACACCGGGGAGCTGTTTTTT CASSLDGNTGELFF . 14 TRBJ2-2 TRBV27 few
TGTGCCAGCAGTGCGTGGCCAGCCCGAGTTAATACGCAGTATTTT CASSAWPARVNTQYF . 15 TRBJ2-3 TRBV27 .
TGCAGTGCTAGATCGATCGTGACAGGGGGCTTAGGGGAGCAGTTCTTC CSARSIVTGGLGEQFF TRBD1 16 TRBJ2-1 TRBV20-1 few
TGTGCCAGCAGCTTAGGCGGTAGCTCCTATAATTCACCCCTCCACTTT CASSLGGSSYNSPLHF . 16 TRBJ1-6 TRBV7-2 .
TGTGCCAGCAGCTATAGCGGGGGGGCCCCAGAGACCCAGTACTTC CASSYSGGAPETQYF TRBD2 15 TRBJ2-5 TRBV7-2 .
TGTGCCAGCAGCTTAGGCCTCCCTGGGGCCAACGTCCTGACTTTC CASSLGLPGANVLTF . 15 TRBJ2-6 TRBV7-2 .
TGTGCCAGCAGCCAAGACCACGTGACAGATACGCAGTATTTT CASSQDHVTDTQYF . 14 TRBJ2-3 TRBV14 many
TGTGCCAGCAGCGACGGGGCAGACGGAACAATCTATGGCTACACCTTC CASSDGADGTIYGYTF . 16 TRBJ1-2 TRBV6-2/TRBV6-3 few
TGTGCCAGCAGCTTGGGACTAGCGGGAGACGAGCAGTACTTC CASSLGLAGDEQYF TRBD2 14 TRBJ2-7 TRBV11-2 few
TGTGCCAGCAGCTTAGATCTCCGAGATACGCAGTATTTT CASSLDLRDTQYF . 13 TRBJ2-3 TRBV11-2 few
TGCGCCAGCCGAGCAGATAGCAATCAGCCCCAGCATTTT CASRADSNQPQHF . 13 TRBJ1-5 TRBV5-1 few
TGTGCCAGCAGTTACTTTCCATCAGGTACCGGGGCCAACGTCCTGACTTTC CASSYFPSGTGANVLTF . 17 TRBJ2-6 TRBV6-2/TRBV6-3 .
TGTGCCAGCAGCGCAAGAGGAGGGGGCGCTGGAAACACCATATATTTT CASSARGGGAGNTIYF TRBD1 16 TRBJ1-3 TRBV9 .
TGTGCCACCAGCAGAGACAGGGGGTGGGATGAGCAGTTCTTC CATSRDRGWDEQFF TRBD1 14 TRBJ2-1 TRBV15 .
TGTGCCAGCAGGCCACTAGCGGGGAGGCAAGAGACCCAGTACTTC CASRPLAGRQETQYF TRBD2 15 TRBJ2-5 TRBV6-5 few
TGTGCCAGCAGCTTAGCCCGTACCACAGATACGCAGTATTTT CASSLARTTDTQYF . 14 TRBJ2-3 TRBV7-8 .
TGTGCCAGCAGCTTCCGACAGGCCCAAGAGACCCAGTACTTC CASSFRQAQETQYF . 14 TRBJ2-5 TRBV7-2 .
TGCGCCAGCAACCCAACCGGGACATCGGCTTCACCCCTCCACTTT CASNPTGTSASPLHF . 15 TRBJ1-6 TRBV5-1 .
TGTGCCAGCAGTTACTCGGTCAGGGCTAAGGGCTACACCTTC CASSYSVRAKGYTF . 14 TRBJ1-2 TRBV6-5 few
TGTGCCAGCAGGGCTGGTGGGGGGCTTTACAATGAGCAGTTCTTC CASRAGGGLYNEQFF . 15 TRBJ2-1 TRBV2 few
TGCAGCGTTGAAGATGGGGCAGGTTACCCCTACGAGCAGTACTTC CSVEDGAGYPYEQYF . 15 TRBJ2-7 TRBV29-1 .
TGCAGTGCACCTCAAGGACAATTTTTCACAGATACGCAGTATTTT CSAPQGQFFTDTQYF . 15 TRBJ2-3 TRBV20-1 many
TGTGCCAGCAGCTTAGATGGGCTGGCAGATACGCAGTATTTT CASSLDGLADTQYF . 14 TRBJ2-3 TRBV11-2 few
TGTGCAAGTCGCTTAGGGAGCAGCGGACAGGGCCGCTCCTACAATGAGCAGTTCTTC CASRLGSSGQGRSYNEQFF . 19 TRBJ2-1 TRBV12-2 .
TGTGCCAGCAAAGGTGGGACCGCGTTCGACGGGTACGAGCAGTACTTC CASKGGTAFDGYEQYF . 16 TRBJ2-7 TRBV6-6 .
TGTGCCAGCACCTTCGGCGAAGGCCTATATGGCTACACCTTC CASTFGEGLYGYTF . 14 TRBJ1-2 TRBV25-1 .
TGCAGTGCTAGAGATTCGGTTAATGAAAAACTGTTTTTT CSARDSVNEKLFF . 13 TRBJ1-4 TRBV20-1 few
TGTGCCAGCAGCTGGGACATAGTAGCACATGAGCAGTTCTTC CASSWDIVAHEQFF . 14 TRBJ2-1 TRBV7-9 .
TGTGCCAGCAGTTTAGGTTGGTTCCCCACGGACCGAAGGGGCACAGATACGCAGTATTTT CASSLGWFPTDRRGTDTQYF . 20 TRBJ2-3 TRBV27 .
TGCAGCGTCCAAAGGGCGGACTACTACAATGAGCAGTTCTTC CSVQRADYYNEQFF . 14 TRBJ2-1 TRBV29-1 few
TGTGCCAGCAGCTTGGCAGGGTCATGGGATGAAAAACTGTTTTTT CASSLAGSWDEKLFF . 15 TRBJ1-4 TRBV7-2 .
TGTGCCAGCAGCTTGGCGGGACACCTTGAAGCTTTCTTT CASSLAGHLEAFF . 13 TRBJ1-1 TRBV5-5 once
TGTGCCAGCACCCAGACCACAGATACGCAGTATTTT CASTQTTDTQYF . 12 TRBJ2-3 TRBV7-9 .
TGCAGTGCTAGTGACAGGGGAAAGACCCAGTACTTC CSASDRGKTQYF TRBD1 12 TRBJ2-5 TRBV20-1 .
TGCAGCGTTGAAGGGACAGTCCCCACCGGGAGTGAAGCTCTCTTT CSVEGTVPTGSEALF . 15 TRBJ1-1 TRBV29-1 .
TGCGCCAGCAGCGACGCACCACCGGGACTACCGGAGACCCAGTACTTC CASSDAPPGLPETQYF TRBD2 16 TRBJ2-5 TRBV5-1 few
TGCAGTGCTAGAGATATAGGACAGGGGTTTACGCCCCAGCATTTT CSARDIGQGFTPQHF TRBD1 15 TRBJ1-5 TRBV20-1 .
TGTGCCAGCACTGCCGGTTCCCAAGAGACCCAGTACTTC CASTAGSQETQYF . 13 TRBJ2-5 TRBV6-2/TRBV6-3 .